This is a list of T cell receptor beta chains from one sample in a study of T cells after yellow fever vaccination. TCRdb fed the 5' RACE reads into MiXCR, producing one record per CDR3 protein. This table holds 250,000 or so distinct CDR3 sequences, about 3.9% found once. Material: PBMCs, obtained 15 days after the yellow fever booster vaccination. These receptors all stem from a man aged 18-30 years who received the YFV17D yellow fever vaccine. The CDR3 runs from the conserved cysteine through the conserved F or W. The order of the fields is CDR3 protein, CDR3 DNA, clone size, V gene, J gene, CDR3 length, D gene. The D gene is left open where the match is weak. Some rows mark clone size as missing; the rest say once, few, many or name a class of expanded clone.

CDR3: CASKIQNTGELFF
DNA: TGTGCCAGCAAAATACAGAACACCGGGGAGCTGTTTTTT
size: many
V: TRBV6-2/TRBV6-3
J: TRBJ2-2
length: 13
D: -

CDR3: CASSPGLRVDTQYF
DNA: TGTGCCAGCAGCCCGGGACTCAGGGTAGATACGCAGTATTTT
size: many
V: TRBV7-2
J: TRBJ2-3
length: 14
D: -

CDR3: CASSFDMLNTEAFF
DNA: TGCGCCAGCAGCTTCGACATGTTGAACACTGAAGCTTTCTTT
size: many
V: TRBV5-1
J: TRBJ1-1
length: 14
D: -

CDR3: CASSWDGDYGYTF
DNA: TGTGCCAGCAGCTGGGACGGCGACTATGGCTACACCTTC
size: many
V: TRBV5-5
J: TRBJ1-2
length: 13
D: -

CDR3: CASSIAGGSYEAFF
DNA: TGTGCCAGTAGTATTGCAGGGGGATCTTATGAAGCTTTCTTT
size: few
V: TRBV19
J: TRBJ1-1
length: 14
D: TRBD1

CDR3: CATSDWEDWRFF
DNA: TGTGCCACCAGTGATTGGGAGGATTGGCGGTTCTTC
size: many
V: TRBV24-1
J: TRBJ2-1
length: 12
D: -

CDR3: CASSSGGGGETQYF
DNA: TGTGCCAGCAGTTCTGGGGGGGGCGGAGAGACCCAGTACTTC
size: -
V: TRBV12-3/TRBV12-4
J: TRBJ2-5
length: 14
D: -

CDR3: CASSVGQRLRQPQHF
DNA: TGTGCCAGTAGTGTGGGACAGCGACTTCGGCAGCCCCAGCATTTT
size: -
V: TRBV19
J: TRBJ1-5
length: 15
D: TRBD1

CDR3: CSASLAGVDGTQYF
DNA: TGCAGTGCTAGCCTAGCGGGAGTTGACGGGACCCAGTACTTC
size: -
V: TRBV20-1
J: TRBJ2-5
length: 14
D: TRBD2

CDR3: CASSTATSTDTQYF
DNA: TGTGCCAGCAGTACCGCAACGAGCACAGATACGCAGTATTTT
size: many
V: TRBV7-3
J: TRBJ2-3
length: 14
D: -

CDR3: CASSQEGAGGPETQYF
DNA: TGCGCCAGCAGCCAAGAGGGAGCGGGGGGGCCCGAGACCCAGTACTTC
size: many
V: TRBV4-3
J: TRBJ2-5
length: 16
D: TRBD2

CDR3: CASSGPGGDEQFF
DNA: TGTGCCAGCAGTGGGCCAGGGGGTGATGAGCAGTTCTTC
size: many
V: TRBV27
J: TRBJ2-1
length: 13
D: TRBD1

CDR3: CASSSGLNTEAFF
DNA: TGTGCCAGCAGCTCAGGGCTGAACACTGAAGCTTTCTTT
size: many
V: TRBV6-2/TRBV6-3
J: TRBJ1-1
length: 13
D: -

CDR3: CASSPRQFPITEAFF
DNA: TGTGCCAGCAGTCCGAGACAGTTTCCAATCACTGAAGCTTTCTTT
size: many
V: TRBV28
J: TRBJ1-1
length: 15
D: -

CDR3: CASSSRDIYNEQFF
DNA: TGTGCCAGCAGTTCCCGGGACATATACAATGAGCAGTTCTTC
size: many
V: TRBV6-5
J: TRBJ2-1
length: 14
D: -

CDR3: CASSQEPSNRNTEAFF
DNA: TGTGCCAGCAGCCAAGAACCCTCGAACAGGAACACTGAAGCTTTCTTT
size: many
V: TRBV4-2
J: TRBJ1-1
length: 16
D: -

CDR3: CASSLGGTRYNEQFF
DNA: TGCGCCAGCAGCCTGGGAGGAACCCGATACAATGAGCAGTTCTTC
size: many
V: TRBV4-1
J: TRBJ2-1
length: 15
D: -

CDR3: CSALRWQVNEKLFF
DNA: TGCAGTGCTCTAAGGTGGCAGGTGAATGAAAAACTGTTTTTT
size: many
V: TRBV20-1
J: TRBJ1-4
length: 14
D: -

CDR3: CASSLGAAGGPRIYNEQFF
DNA: TGTGCCAGCAGCTTGGGGGCAGCGGGGGGGCCTCGGATCTACAATGAGCAGTTCTTC
size: many
V: TRBV7-7
J: TRBJ2-1
length: 19
D: TRBD2

CDR3: CASSPLKGHEQYF
DNA: TGTGCCAGCTCACCGCTTAAGGGGCACGAGCAGTACTTC
size: -
V: TRBV18
J: TRBJ2-7
length: 13
D: -

CDR3: CSVGERNQPQHF
DNA: TGCAGCGTTGGAGAGCGCAATCAGCCCCAGCATTTT
size: many
V: TRBV29-1
J: TRBJ1-5
length: 12
D: -

CDR3: CASSLGPGTNEKLFF
DNA: TGTGCCAGCAGCTTAGGTCCCGGGACTAATGAAAAACTGTTTTTT
size: many
V: TRBV7-9
J: TRBJ1-4
length: 15
D: -

CDR3: CASSPWTSGGTDTQYF
DNA: TGTGCCAGCAGTCCTTGGACTAGCGGGGGGACAGATACGCAGTATTTT
size: many
V: TRBV28
J: TRBJ2-3
length: 16
D: TRBD2

CDR3: CASSRQGARETQYF
DNA: TGTGCCAGCAGCAGACAGGGGGCCAGGGAGACCCAGTACTTC
size: many
V: TRBV6-6
J: TRBJ2-5
length: 14
D: TRBD1

CDR3: CATSGGGFETQYF
DNA: TGTGCCACCTCCGGGGGGGGATTTGAGACCCAGTACTTC
size: many
V: TRBV12-3/TRBV12-4
J: TRBJ2-5
length: 13
D: TRBD2

CDR3: CASSYPGYGYTF
DNA: TGTGCCAGCAGTTACCCGGGCTATGGCTACACCTTC
size: many
V: TRBV6-2/TRBV6-3
J: TRBJ1-2
length: 12
D: -

CDR3: CASSQVGQGGYERTEAFF
DNA: TGTGCCAGCAGCCAAGTAGGACAGGGAGGGTATGAGCGCACTGAAGCTTTCTTT
size: many
V: TRBV9
J: TRBJ1-1
length: 18
D: TRBD1

CDR3: CASSSRVLQETQYF
DNA: TGTGCCAGCAGCTCCAGGGTTCTCCAAGAGACCCAGTACTTC
size: many
V: TRBV7-9
J: TRBJ2-5
length: 14
D: -

CDR3: CASSIALQVVAANEQFF
DNA: TGTGCCAGTAGTATAGCCCTGCAGGTTGTGGCCGCGAATGAGCAGTTCTTC
size: -
V: TRBV19
J: TRBJ2-1
length: 17
D: -

CDR3: CSATDFYGYTF
DNA: TGCAGTGCGACGGACTTCTATGGCTACACCTTC
size: many
V: TRBV20-1
J: TRBJ1-2
length: 11
D: -

CDR3: CASSLEAGLSYEQYF
DNA: TGTGCCAGCAGCTTAGAGGCAGGGCTCTCCTACGAGCAGTACTTC
size: many
V: TRBV7-9
J: TRBJ2-7
length: 15
D: -

CDR3: CASSVVGNINSPLHF
DNA: TGTGCCAGCAGCGTAGTAGGAAACATTAATTCACCCCTCCACTTT
size: many
V: TRBV9
J: TRBJ1-6
length: 15
D: -

CDR3: CASSGTVGYGYTF
DNA: TGTGCCAGCAGCGGGACGGTTGGCTATGGCTACACCTTC
size: many
V: TRBV6-2/TRBV6-3
J: TRBJ1-2
length: 13
D: -

CDR3: CASRPGFYEQYF
DNA: TGCGCCAGCAGACCGGGATTTTACGAGCAGTACTTC
size: many
V: TRBV10-2
J: TRBJ2-7
length: 12
D: -

CDR3: CASSLEVQGYSYNSPLHF
DNA: TGTGCCAGCAGCTTAGAGGTACAGGGCTACTCCTATAATTCACCCCTCCACTTT
size: -
V: TRBV11-2
J: TRBJ1-6
length: 18
D: -

CDR3: CASSLDPGPDTEAFF
DNA: TGTGCCAGCAGTTTAGATCCAGGACCGGATACTGAAGCTTTCTTT
size: many
V: TRBV11-2
J: TRBJ1-1
length: 15
D: -

CDR3: CASSYGANTEAFF
DNA: TGTGCCAGCAGTTACGGGGCTAACACTGAAGCTTTCTTT
size: -
V: TRBV27
J: TRBJ1-1
length: 13
D: -

CDR3: CASSQEIVGGSGPHNEQFF
DNA: TGCGCCAGCAGCCAAGAGATCGTGGGTGGTAGCGGACCCCACAATGAGCAGTTCTTC
size: many
V: TRBV4-3
J: TRBJ2-1
length: 19
D: -

CDR3: CASSQYRRNNNSPLHF
DNA: TGTGCCAGCAGCCAATACAGGCGGAATAATAATTCACCCCTCCACTTT
size: few
V: TRBV3-1
J: TRBJ1-6
length: 16
D: -

CDR3: CATSRGSDRVETQYF
DNA: TGTGCCACCAGCAGAGGTTCGGACAGGGTAGAGACCCAGTACTTC
size: many
V: TRBV15
J: TRBJ2-5
length: 15
D: TRBD1

CDR3: CASSLVSSGGYNEQFF
DNA: TGTGCCAGCAGCTTAGTGAGTAGCGGGGGTTACAATGAGCAGTTCTTC
size: many
V: TRBV7-2
J: TRBJ2-1
length: 16
D: TRBD2

CDR3: CASRDRGYGYTF
DNA: TGTGCCAGCAGGGATCGGGGCTATGGCTACACCTTC
size: many
V: TRBV12-3/TRBV12-4
J: TRBJ1-2
length: 12
D: -

CDR3: CASRSQGGTNEKLFF
DNA: TGTGCCAGCAGATCACAGGGGGGAACTAATGAAAAACTGTTTTTT
size: many
V: TRBV28
J: TRBJ1-4
length: 15
D: TRBD1

CDR3: CASSLRRANQETQYF
DNA: TGTGCCAGCAGCTTAAGGAGGGCTAACCAAGAGACCCAGTACTTC
size: many
V: TRBV7-2
J: TRBJ2-5
length: 15
D: -

CDR3: CSARDRGSTDTQYF
DNA: TGCAGTGCTAGAGATCGGGGCAGCACAGATACGCAGTATTTT
size: many
V: TRBV20-1
J: TRBJ2-3
length: 14
D: -

CDR3: CASSQEPQVSGTGAAKTQYF
DNA: TGCGCCAGCAGCCAAGAGCCTCAGGTTTCCGGGACAGGGGCCGCCAAGACCCAGTACTTC
size: many
V: TRBV4-3
J: TRBJ2-5
length: 20
D: TRBD1

CDR3: CASSGTSSEAFF
DNA: TGTGCCAGCAGCGGGACCTCCTCTGAAGCTTTCTTT
size: few
V: TRBV9
J: TRBJ1-1
length: 12
D: -

CDR3: CSAWDRVAEKLFF
DNA: TGCAGTGCTTGGGACAGGGTGGCGGAAAAACTGTTTTTT
size: many
V: TRBV20-1
J: TRBJ1-4
length: 13
D: TRBD1